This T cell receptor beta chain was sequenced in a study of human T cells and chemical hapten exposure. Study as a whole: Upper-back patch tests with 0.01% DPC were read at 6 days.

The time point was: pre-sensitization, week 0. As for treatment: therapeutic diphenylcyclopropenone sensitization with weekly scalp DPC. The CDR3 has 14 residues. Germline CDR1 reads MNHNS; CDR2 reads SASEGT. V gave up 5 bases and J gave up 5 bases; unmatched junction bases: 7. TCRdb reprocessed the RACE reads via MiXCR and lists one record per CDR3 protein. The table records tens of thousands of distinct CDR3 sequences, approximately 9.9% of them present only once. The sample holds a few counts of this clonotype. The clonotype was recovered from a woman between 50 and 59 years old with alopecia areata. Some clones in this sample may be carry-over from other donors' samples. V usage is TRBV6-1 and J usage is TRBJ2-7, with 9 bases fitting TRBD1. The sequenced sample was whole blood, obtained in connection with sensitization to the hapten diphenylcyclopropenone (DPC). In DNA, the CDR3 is TGTGCCAGCAGTACCCGGGACAGGGCCCACGAGCAGTACTTC. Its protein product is CASSTRDRAHEQYF.